This T cell receptor beta chain is drawn from a study of blood T cells in healthy people across ages. This CDR3 has 15 amino acids. Trimming stripped 2 bases from V and 3 bases from J, with 14 bases between. Looked up from germline, CDR1 is LGHDT and CDR2 is YNNKEL (reference sequence). A J-beta primer mix and a sample-barcoded 5' primer were used in a second PCR of about 7 to 12 cycles. TCRdb ran MiXCR on the 5' RACE reads and lists one entry per CDR3 protein. Of roughly 800,000 distinct CDR3 sequences listed, more than 45% are singletons. The sequencing sample was made of blood. This sequence joins TRBV3-1 and TRBJ2-7, with D possibly matching TRBD2 (6 bases). The clonotype was recovered from a man aged 25-45 years in good health. DNA of the CDR3: TGTGCCAGCAGCCAAAGCGGAGGGCCGTACTACGAGCAGTACTTC. This sequence encodes CASSQSGGPYYEQYF.